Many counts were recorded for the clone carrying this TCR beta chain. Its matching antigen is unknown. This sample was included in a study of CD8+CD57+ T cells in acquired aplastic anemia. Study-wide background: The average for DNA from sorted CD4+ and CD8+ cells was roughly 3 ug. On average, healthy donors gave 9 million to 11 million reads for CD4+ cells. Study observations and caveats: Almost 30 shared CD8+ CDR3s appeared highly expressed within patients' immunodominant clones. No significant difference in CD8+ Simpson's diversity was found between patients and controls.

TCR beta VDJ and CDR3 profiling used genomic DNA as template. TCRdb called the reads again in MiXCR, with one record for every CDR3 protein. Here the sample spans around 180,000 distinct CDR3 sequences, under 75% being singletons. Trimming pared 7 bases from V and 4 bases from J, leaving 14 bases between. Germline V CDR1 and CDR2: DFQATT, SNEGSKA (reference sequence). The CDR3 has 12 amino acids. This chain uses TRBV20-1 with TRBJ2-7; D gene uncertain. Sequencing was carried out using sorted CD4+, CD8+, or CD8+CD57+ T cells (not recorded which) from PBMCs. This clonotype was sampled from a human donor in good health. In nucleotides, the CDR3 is TGCAGTGGAGCAAAAGAGAATTACGAGCAGTACTTC. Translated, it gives CSGAKENYEQYF.